The sample holds a few counts of the clone carrying this T cell receptor beta chain. Its antigen is unidentified. CDR3 length: 14 amino acids. The V gene end was trimmed by 6 bases and the J gene end by 2 bases; junction bases not matched to a gene: 3. The data are from a study of response to subunit inactivated influenza vaccine. Overall study findings and caveats: Each seasonal flu vaccination may recruit only limited new T cells, authors suggested.

TCRdb processed the RT-PCR reads anew with MiXCR; each CDR3 protein has one entry. The table lists some 800,000 distinct CDR3 sequences, less than 25% of them singletons, with about 9.4% in the top ten. Source: PBMCs from blood, taken around 5 days after vaccination. This clonotype originated in a man in his fifties or sixties who received an inactivated influenza vaccine. V is TRBV12-3 or TRBV12-4 and J is TRBJ1-1; TRBD1 matches at 10 bases. CDR3: CASRWTGGNTEAFF. DNA of the CDR3: TGTGCCAGCAGGTGGACAGGGGGAAACACTGAAGCTTTCTTT.